This TCR beta chain was profiled in a study of cytomegalovirus exposure and HLA in healthy donors. The V and J ends lost 5 bases and 4 bases respectively, with 20 bases between them. The CDR3 loop spans 16 amino acids. In germline, CDR1 is LNHNV, CDR2 YYDKDF (reference sequence). Amplification used 60 Vbeta primers and 13 Jbeta primers. Here immunoSEQ multiplex PCR was the method, and the copy in TCRdb shows in-frame clones only, minus some. The data show 90,000 or so clones, around four fifths seen once. V and J are TRBV15 and TRBJ1-2, with D perhaps TRBD1 (5 bases). The clonotype was recovered from a middle-aged woman in good health and CMV-seronegative. The sequenced sample consisted of PBMCs. The CDR3 sequence is CATSSETVALGYGYTF. Here the CDR3 DNA reads TGTGCCACCAGCTCGGAGACAGTGGCCCTGGGCTATGGCTACACCTTC.